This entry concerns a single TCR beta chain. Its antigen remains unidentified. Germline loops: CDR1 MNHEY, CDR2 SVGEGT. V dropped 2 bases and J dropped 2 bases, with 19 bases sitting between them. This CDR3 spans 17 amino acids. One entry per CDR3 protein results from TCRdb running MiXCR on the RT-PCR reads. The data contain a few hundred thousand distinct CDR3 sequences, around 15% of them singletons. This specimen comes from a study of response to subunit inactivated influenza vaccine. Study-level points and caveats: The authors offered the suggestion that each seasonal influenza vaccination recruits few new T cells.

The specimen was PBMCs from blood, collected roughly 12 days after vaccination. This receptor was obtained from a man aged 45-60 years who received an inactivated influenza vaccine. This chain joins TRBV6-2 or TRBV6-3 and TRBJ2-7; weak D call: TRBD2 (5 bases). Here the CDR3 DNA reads TGTGCCAGCAGTTACGGTTTCTGGTGGAGGTCCCCCTACGAGCAGTACTTC. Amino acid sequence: CASSYGFWWRSPYEQYF.